This T cell receptor (beta chain) derives from a study of blood T cell repertoires in COVID-19. Only one count was recorded for this clone. CDR1 is SGHTA and CDR2 is FQGNSA in the germline V gene. CDR3 length: 16 residues. Trimming took 5 bases from V and 6 from J; bases not matched to a gene: 13. Cohort assignment relied on participant-reported clinical history. Source study methods: Amplification with reference gene primers provided the estimates of nucleated cell counts. Profiled with immunoSEQ multiplex PCR; TCRdb holds only in-frame clones, not every one. The V and J calls and clone size come from that table; D and trimming were worked out from the DNA. The top ten hold approximately 12% of the sample, which has about 170,000 clones, more than 80% seen once.

The source of this sequence is a man aged 45 to 65 who had recovered from COVID-19. Sequencing was done on a sample of PBMCs or T cells enriched from blood (not recorded which). The gene calls are TRBV7-2 and TRBJ1-2, with 9 bases fitting TRBD1. The CDR3 loop is CASSLVSTGGRDGYTF. The CDR3 DNA reads TGTGCCAGCAGCCTCGTTTCTACAGGGGGCCGAGATGGCTACACCTTC.